These 28 T cell receptor beta chains were all obtained from the same sample, sequenced in a study of siplizumab effects on memory and regulatory T cells. Profiled with immunoSEQ multiplex PCR; TCRdb holds only in-frame clones, not every one. This table holds 100,000 to 120,000 clones, approximately 94% found once. Sequenced material: CD4+ T cells sorted from blood. The receptors come from a human donor in good health.

As regards this clone: An end of the junction differs from the germline gene, which may be a read error. This sample includes further DNA sequences coding for the same CDR3. The rearrangement uses TRBV27 and TRBJ1-2; 8 nucleotides match TRBD1. The length of the CDR3 is 14 residues. The germline gives CDR1 MNHEY, CDR2 SMNVEV (reference sequence). In DNA, the CDR3 is TGCGCCAGCAGTAACCGAGGACAGGGTGAGAGCTACACCTTC. Encoded protein: CASSNRGQGESYTF.

The sample holds a few counts of this clone. The V and J genes are TRBV30 and TRBJ1-3; D remains unclear. The CDR3 is 12 amino acids. CDR1 GTSNPN and CDR2 SVGIG come from the germline V gene (reference sequence). Trimming removed 0 bases at V and 5 bases at J, with 5 bases between. CDR3 nucleotides: TGTGCCTGGAGTGTCGTCCGAAACACCATATATTTT. Translation: CAWSVVRNTIYF. Complete variable domain (other parts from reference TRBV30 and TRBJ1-3): SQTIHQWPATLVQPVGSPLSLECTVEGTSNPNLYWYRQAAGRGLQLLFYSVGIGQISSEVPQNLSASRPQDRQFILSSKKLLLSDSGFYLCAWSVVRNTIYFGEGSWLTVV.

The chain links TRBV30 to TRBJ2-1; TRBD2 aligns across 7 bases. J lost 9 bases, V lost 0 bases, and 8 bases had no gene match. The CDR3 loop spans 14 amino acids. Germline-derived CDR1 and CDR2 are GTSNPN and SVGIG (reference sequence). The CDR3 loop reads CAWSVRREKVEQFF. As DNA, the CDR3 is TGTGCCTGGAGTGTAAGGCGGGAGAAGGTTGAGCAGTTCTTC. Full variable domain (missing parts from reference TRBV30 and TRBJ2-1): SQTIHQWPATLVQPVGSPLSLECTVEGTSNPNLYWYRQAAGRGLQLLFYSVGIGQISSEVPQNLSASRPQDRQFILSSKKLLLSDSGFYLCAWSVRREKVEQFFGPGTRLTVL.

The genes are TRBV5-5 and TRBJ1-1; possibly TRBD1 for D (5 bases). Trimming cost V 9 bases and J 6 bases, with 18 bases left between them. CDR1 SGHKS and CDR2 YYEKEE come from the germline V gene (reference sequence). CDR3 length: 13 amino acids. The CDR3 protein is CATQPGLPSEAFF. CDR3 DNA sequence: TGTGCCACCCAACCGGGACTCCCTTCTGAAGCTTTCTTT.

V and J are TRBV7-8 and TRBJ2-7; D is perhaps TRBD1 (6 bases). The CDR3 covers 15 residues. The V gene lost 1 base and the J gene lost 3 bases, with 13 bases spanning the gap. CDR1 is SGHVS and CDR2 is FQNEAQ in the germline V gene. The CDR3: CASSLDQGTYYEQYF. The CDR3 bases are TGTGCCAGCAGCTTAGACCAGGGGACCTACTACGAGCAGTACTTC.

The chain joins TRBV6-4 to TRBJ2-2, with TRBD2 as a possible D gene (6 bases). From germline, CDR1 is MRHNA and CDR2 SNTAGT. This CDR3 region has 16 residues. The V end was cut by 3 bases, the J end by 3 bases, with 14 bases between. The DNA for the CDR3 is TGTGCCAGCAGTGAATGGGGGGACGGGGACACCGGGGAGCTGTTTTTT. Its protein product is CASSEWGDGDTGELFF.

CDR3 nucleotides: TGTGCCAGCAGTGAAAGGTACCGGCTCAGCTCTGGAAACACCATATATTTT. Its protein is CASSERYRLSSGNTIYF. This chain uses TRBV6-1 with TRBJ1-3; unclear D gene. Germline CDR1 is MNHNS and CDR2 is SASEGT. The V end lost 2 bases, the J end lost 0 bases, and 14 bases lay between the germline ends. CDR3 size: 17 residues.

This clone was observed once. This chain uses TRBV6-1 with TRBJ2-7, with D hard to call. The CDR3 has 15 residues. With 6 bases removed from V and 5 bases from J, the gap between germline ends came to 20 bases. In germline, CDR1 is MNHNS, CDR2 SASEGT. CDR3: CASRSVSGGLNEQYF. CDR3 bases: TGTGCCAGCAGGTCGGTTTCAGGCGGTTTAAACGAGCAGTACTTC.

The rearrangement joins TRBV28 to TRBJ1-5; D possibly corresponds to TRBD1 (5 bases). The CDR3 sequence is 17 residues long. Trimming left V 2 bases short and J 3 bases short, with 17 bases between. Germline V gives CDR1 MDHEN, CDR2 SYDVKM. The CDR3 loop reads CASSLRGRERLNQPQHF. Here the CDR3 DNA reads TGTGCCAGCAGTTTAAGAGGCAGGGAAAGGCTCAATCAGCCCCAGCATTTT.

This clone was seen just once. The CDR3 DNA reads TGTGCCAGCAGCTTGGGTGCAAACCAAGAGACCCAGTACTTC. This sequence encodes CASSLGANQETQYF. The rearrangement links TRBV5-4 to TRBJ2-5, with no clear D. The CDR3 sequence is 14 residues long. CDR1 is SGHNT and CDR2 is YYREEE in the germline V gene (reference sequence). The V gene lost 0 bases and the J gene lost 0 bases, with 6 bases spanning the gap.

This chain connects TRBV7-9 to TRBJ2-7, with D maybe TRBD1 (5 bases). The germline gives CDR1 SEHNR, CDR2 FQNEAQ (reference sequence). Trimming cost V 2 bases and J 6 bases, with 11 bases left between them. This CDR3 has 13 amino acids. CDR3 loop: CASSLFQGGEQYF. CDR3 nucleotide sequence: TGTGCCAGCAGCTTATTTCAGGGCGGCGAGCAGTACTTC. Variable domain in full (rest from reference TRBV7-9 and TRBJ2-7): DTGVSQNPRHKITKRGQNVTFRCDPISEHNRLYWYRQTLGQGPEFLTYFQNEAQLEKSRLLSDRFSAERPKGSFSTLEIQRTEQGDSAMYLCASSLFQGGEQYFGPGTRLTVT.

The V call is TRBV7-9, the J call TRBJ1-1; weak D call: TRBD1 (5 bases). Between the trimmed V and J ends, which lost 1 base and 1 base, there was a span of 7 bases. The germline V gene encodes CDR1 SEHNR and CDR2 FQNEAQ (reference sequence). The CDR3 is 14 residues long. CDR3 protein: CASSLVQGNTEAFF. The CDR3 nucleotides read TGTGCCAGCAGCTTAGTTCAGGGGAACACTGAAGCTTTCTTT.

J is TRBJ2-7 and V is TRBV4-1; a weak D match, TRBD2 (5 bases). The CDR3 has 16 amino acids. Germline values: CDR1 MGHRA, CDR2 YSYEKL. V gave up 1 base and J gave up 7 bases, with 20 bases separating them. The CDR3 reads CASSQGGGGDSREQYF. DNA for the CDR3: TGCGCCAGCAGCCAAGGCGGAGGTGGTGATTCTCGGGAGCAGTACTTC.

The chain combines TRBV14 with TRBJ2-7; D may be TRBD1 (5 bases). The CDR3 runs 15 residues. The V end was cut by 1 base, the J end by 3 bases, with 13 bases between. CDR1 and CDR2 from the germline V gene are SGHDN and FVKESK. The CDR3 protein is CASSQGEGVYYEQYF. The CDR3 DNA follows: TGTGCCAGCAGCCAAGGGGAAGGGGTATACTACGAGCAGTACTTC.

This chain connects TRBV19 to TRBJ1-5; D is perhaps TRBD1 (5 bases). The V end was cut by 5 bases, the J end by 6 bases, with 14 bases between. CDR3 size: 14 residues. Germline V gene data show CDR1 as LNHDA and CDR2 as SQIVND (reference sequence). In DNA form, the CDR3 reads TGTGCCAGTAGTCCGGGGGGTCCTGGTCAGCCCCAGCATTTT. Its translation is CASSPGGPGQPQHF.

This chain joins TRBV28 and TRBJ2-2, with 9 bases fitting TRBD2. This CDR3 comprises 14 residues. Germline V gives CDR1 MDHEN, CDR2 SYDVKM. Trimming took 5 bases from V and 6 from J; bases not matched to a gene: 4. DNA of the CDR3: TGTGCCAGCAGTCCGCAGCGGGAGGCCGGGGAGCTGTTTTTT. It is translated as CASSPQREAGELFF.

This clone has more than one count but fewer than ten. The chain is built from TRBV11-2 and TRBJ1-6, with D unresolved. This CDR3 spans 15 amino acids. The V end was cut by 4 bases, the J end by 6 bases, with 13 bases between. Germline V gene lookup returns CDR1 SGHAT and CDR2 FQNNGV. For the CDR3, the DNA is TGTGCCAGCAGCTCTGGTGTGAGGATTAATTCACCCCTCCACTTT. Amino acid sequence: CASSSGVRINSPLHF.

The chain links TRBV2 to TRBJ2-5, with D hard to call. CDR3 length equals 11 residues. Germline CDR1 SNHLY, CDR2 FYNNEI. The ends were cut back, 5 bases at V and 5 bases at J, with 6 bases in the middle. The CDR3: CASSTGETQYF. In nucleotides, the CDR3 is TGTGCCAGCAGTACCGGGGAGACCCAGTACTTC.

V is TRBV6-1 and J is TRBJ1-6; a weak D match, TRBD1 (6 bases). CDR3 length equals 15 residues. Trimming stripped 6 bases from V and 10 bases from J, with 19 bases between. CDR1 and CDR2 (germline): MNHNS, SASEGT. CDR3 in DNA: TGTGCCAGCAGCCCCTCACAGGGTTCCTACTCACCCCTCCACTTT. Residues: CASSPSQGSYSPLHF.

The V call is TRBV27, the J call TRBJ1-2; 7 bases agree with TRBD1. Germline values: CDR1 MNHEY, CDR2 SMNVEV (reference sequence). Trimming took 5 bases from V and 8 from J; bases not matched to a gene: 14. CDR3 length equals 15 residues. The chain's CDR3 is CASSPRPGDRSGYTF. DNA for the CDR3: TGTGCCAGCAGTCCAAGACCCGGGGACAGATCCGGCTACACCTTC.

V is TRBV7-3 and J is TRBJ1-1, with TRBD1 matching over 8 bases. Germline assignment: CDR1 SGHTA and CDR2 FQGTGA. The CDR3 consists of 13 residues. The trim removed 5 bases at V and 5 bases at J, leaving 4 bases unmatched. The CDR3 nucleotides are TGTGCCAGCAGCATGACAGGGGAGACTGAAGCTTTCTTT. It is translated as CASSMTGETEAFF. Full variable domain (rest looked up from reference TRBV7-3 and TRBJ1-1): GAGVSQTPSNKVTEKGKYVELRCDPISGHTALYWYRQSLGQGPEFLIYFQGTGAADDSGLPNDRFFAVRPEGSVSTLKIQRTERGDSAVYLCASSMTGETEAFFGQGTRLTVV.

This chain joins TRBV29-1 and TRBJ1-3; 9 bases align to TRBD1. Germline CDR1 is SQVTM and CDR2 is ANQGSEA. V was pared by 6 bases and J by 3 bases, with 0 bases of the junction left unmatched. CDR3 length equals 12 residues. The DNA of the CDR3 is TGCAGCGTGGACAGGGGTGGAAACACCATATATTTT. Translating it yields CSVDRGGNTIYF.

This chain links TRBV5-1 with TRBJ1-2; D is ambiguous. CDR3 length: 11 amino acids. Trimming left V 4 bases short and J 4 bases short, with 5 bases between. Per the germline V gene, CDR1 is SGHRS and CDR2 is YFSETQ. The CDR3 reads CASSDLYGYTF. In nucleotides, the CDR3 is TGCGCCAGCAGCGACCTCTATGGCTACACCTTC.

The chain combines TRBV5-1 with TRBJ2-3; unclear D gene. Trimming cost V 4 bases and J 0 bases, with 9 bases left between them. The germline gives CDR1 SGHRS, CDR2 YFSETQ. This CDR3 comprises 14 residues. CDR3 sequence: CASSQTQSTDTQYF. As DNA, the CDR3 is TGCGCCAGCAGCCAAACTCAGAGCACAGATACGCAGTATTTT.

V usage is TRBV9 and J usage is TRBJ1-5; TRBD1 is a possible D gene (5 bases). Trimming left V 0 bases short and J 9 bases short, with 13 bases between. Germline loops: CDR1 SGDLS, CDR2 YYNGEE. This CDR3 is 14 amino acids long. The DNA for the CDR3 is TGTGCCAGCAGCGTAGCCCTGGGTGGGGGGCCCCAGCATTTT. This codes for CASSVALGGGPQHF.

This clone appeared a single time. As DNA, the CDR3 is TGTGCCTGGAGTGTACGGGCAGGGTCTGGAAACACCATATATTTT. Translated, it gives CAWSVRAGSGNTIYF. The V call is TRBV30, the J call TRBJ1-3; maybe TRBD1 (5 bases). The CDR3 sequence is 15 residues long. Germline-derived CDR1 and CDR2 are GTSNPN and SVGIG (reference sequence). Deletions cut 0 bases from V and 1 base from J, with 10 bases between.

In nucleotides, the CDR3 is TGTGCCAGCAGCGTAGGAAATGGGGGTGAAGCTTTCTTT. This sequence encodes CASSVGNGGEAFF. The J gene is TRBJ1-1, the V gene TRBV9; maybe TRBD1 (5 bases). This CDR3 has 13 amino acids. V was trimmed by 0 bases and J by 7 bases, leaving 10 bases between them. Germline CDR1 reads SGDLS; CDR2 reads YYNGEE.

The V call is TRBV4-1, the J call TRBJ2-3; the match to TRBD2 covers 12 bases. Germline CDR1 and CDR2: MGHRA and YSYEKL. The CDR3 loop spans 17 amino acids. V was pared by 1 base and J by 6 bases, with 8 bases of the junction left unmatched. The CDR3 DNA reads TGCGCCAGCAGCCAAGCTGCTAGCGGGGGGGCAGCCGATACGCAGTATTTT. This translates into CASSQAASGGAADTQYF.